The clone carrying this TCR beta chain was observed a handful of times. The sample belongs to a study of blood T cell repertoires in COVID-19. Study details: Samples representing acute and convalescent COVID-19 were sourced from the United States, Italy and Spain. Sources were T cells, B-cell-depleted T cells, or PBMCs; the material itself was cDNA or gDNA.

Per the original data handling: Amplification with reference gene primers provided the estimates of nucleated cell counts. The method was immunoSEQ multiplex PCR; TCRdb's version includes in-frame clones alone and lacks a portion of them. V and J calls and clone size are as listed in that table; D and trimming were resolved from the DNA. The sample carries 200,000 to 250,000 clones, around 84% recorded once. The CDR3 extends over 13 amino acids. Germline CDR1 SGHVS, CDR2 FQNEAQ. The V gene lost 8 bases and the J gene lost 1 base, with 10 bases spanning the gap. This chain links TRBV7-8 with TRBJ2-3; D might be TRBD2 (6 bases). Sequencing was carried out using peripheral blood. This receptor was obtained from a woman older than 75 with active or convalescent COVID-19. The CDR3 reads CASRRERTDTQYF. The CDR3 DNA sequence: TGTGCCAGCCGGCGGGAACGCACAGATACGCAGTATTTT.